The rows below give T cell receptor beta chains drawn from one sample of a study of CD8 T cells in ankylosing spondylitis. TCRdb re-called the 5' RACE reads with MiXCR, one entry per CDR3 protein. The repertoire consists of hundreds of thousands of distinct CDR3 sequences, with 25% to 30% occurring once and the leading ten covering roughly 0.8%. The source material was blood, either unsorted or a sorted T cell fraction (not recorded which). These receptor sequences come from a male donor with ankylosing spondylitis. Both conserved end residues are part of each CDR3. Each record gives: J gene, D gene, V gene, clone size, CDR3 protein, CDR3 DNA. The D gene is left open where the match is weak. Where a row states a size, it is once, few, many or the class of an expanded clone; other rows omit it.

j_gene: TRBJ1-6
d_gene: TRBD1
v_gene: TRBV6-1
abundance: .
CDR3aa: CASTPSGTANSPLHF
CDR3nt: TGTGCCAGCACCCCTTCCGGGACAGCAAATTCACCCCTCCACTTT

j_gene: TRBJ2-3
d_gene: .
v_gene: TRBV29-1
abundance: few
CDR3aa: CSVGRDGDTQYF
CDR3nt: TGCAGCGTCGGGCGGGACGGCGATACGCAGTATTTT

j_gene: TRBJ2-5
d_gene: .
v_gene: TRBV6-2/TRBV6-3
abundance: few
CDR3aa: CASRRGWEEPPTQYF
CDR3nt: TGTGCCAGCAGACGCGGATGGGAGGAGCCCCCGACCCAGTACTTC

j_gene: TRBJ1-2
d_gene: .
v_gene: TRBV6-1
abundance: .
CDR3aa: CASSDSLNYGYTF
CDR3nt: TGTGCCAGCAGTGACAGCCTGAACTATGGCTACACCTTC

j_gene: TRBJ1-5
d_gene: TRBD1
v_gene: TRBV5-5
abundance: .
CDR3aa: CASSPTLTGTNQPQHF
CDR3nt: TGTGCCAGCAGCCCCACCCTGACAGGGACTAATCAGCCCCAGCATTTT

j_gene: TRBJ1-3
d_gene: .
v_gene: TRBV15
abundance: many
CDR3aa: CATSRDATSGNTIYF
CDR3nt: TGTGCCACCAGCAGAGATGCAACCTCTGGAAACACCATATATTTT

j_gene: TRBJ2-5
d_gene: .
v_gene: TRBV30
abundance: few
CDR3aa: CAWRQGVRGTQYF
CDR3nt: TGTGCCTGGAGGCAAGGGGTTCGGGGGACCCAGTACTTC

j_gene: TRBJ1-2
d_gene: .
v_gene: TRBV3-1
abundance: once
CDR3aa: CASSQVTGTGGYTF
CDR3nt: TGTGCCAGCAGCCAAGTTACAGGCACCGGGGGCTACACCTTC

j_gene: TRBJ2-1
d_gene: TRBD1
v_gene: TRBV5-5
abundance: few
CDR3aa: CASSLWTGRLVNEQFF
CDR3nt: TGTGCCAGCAGCTTGTGGACAGGGAGGTTGGTGAATGAGCAGTTCTTC

j_gene: TRBJ2-7
d_gene: TRBD2
v_gene: TRBV20-1
abundance: .
CDR3aa: CSARDPSTSGSLYEQYF
CDR3nt: TGCAGTGCTAGAGATCCCTCGACTAGCGGGAGTTTATACGAGCAGTACTTC

j_gene: TRBJ1-1
d_gene: .
v_gene: TRBV25-1
abundance: few
CDR3aa: CASIQGPTEAFF
CDR3nt: TGTGCCAGCATACAGGGCCCCACTGAAGCTTTCTTT

j_gene: TRBJ2-7
d_gene: .
v_gene: TRBV20-1
abundance: few
CDR3aa: CSATRTTYEQYF
CDR3nt: TGCAGTGCTACGCGGACTACCTACGAGCAGTACTTC

j_gene: TRBJ2-1
d_gene: TRBD2
v_gene: TRBV29-1
abundance: few
CDR3aa: CSVALREGINEQFF
CDR3nt: TGCAGCGTCGCGCTGCGGGAGGGCATTAATGAGCAGTTCTTC

j_gene: TRBJ2-2
d_gene: TRBD2
v_gene: TRBV2
abundance: .
CDR3aa: CASSVWLAGAGGELFF
CDR3nt: TGTGCCAGCAGTGTATGGCTAGCGGGAGCTGGCGGGGAGCTGTTTTTT

j_gene: TRBJ2-5
d_gene: TRBD1
v_gene: TRBV7-2
abundance: .
CDR3aa: CASSLARDRLQETQYF
CDR3nt: TGTGCCAGCAGCTTAGCCCGGGACAGACTCCAAGAGACCCAGTACTTC

j_gene: TRBJ1-1
d_gene: .
v_gene: TRBV7-2
abundance: .
CDR3aa: CASSLGDLMNTEAFF
CDR3nt: TGTGCCAGCAGCTTAGGTGACTTAATGAACACTGAAGCTTTCTTT

j_gene: TRBJ2-5
d_gene: TRBD2
v_gene: TRBV12-3/TRBV12-4
abundance: .
CDR3aa: CASSFPSGSLGETQYF
CDR3nt: TGTGCCAGCAGTTTTCCTAGCGGGAGTTTAGGAGAGACCCAGTACTTC

j_gene: TRBJ2-1
d_gene: TRBD1
v_gene: TRBV12-3/TRBV12-4
abundance: few
CDR3aa: CASSFRDRDGNEQFF
CDR3nt: TGTGCCAGCAGTTTCCGGGACAGGGATGGAAATGAGCAGTTCTTC

j_gene: TRBJ2-4
d_gene: .
v_gene: TRBV20-1
abundance: .
CDR3aa: CSAGGAAKNIQYF
CDR3nt: TGCAGTGCTGGGGGGGCGGCCAAAAACATTCAGTACTTC

j_gene: TRBJ2-7
d_gene: .
v_gene: TRBV10-3
abundance: .
CDR3aa: CAISPSPNVDEQYF
CDR3nt: TGTGCCATCAGTCCCTCTCCCAATGTGGACGAGCAGTACTTC

j_gene: TRBJ2-2
d_gene: .
v_gene: TRBV15
abundance: few
CDR3aa: CATSRDGDRNTGELFF
CDR3nt: TGTGCCACCAGCAGAGATGGGGACCGGAACACCGGGGAGCTGTTTTTT

j_gene: TRBJ1-5
d_gene: .
v_gene: TRBV24-1
abundance: .
CDR3aa: CATSDPGTENQPQHF
CDR3nt: TGTGCCACCAGTGACCCCGGGACGGAAAATCAGCCCCAGCATTTT

j_gene: TRBJ2-7
d_gene: TRBD1
v_gene: TRBV7-9
abundance: .
CDR3aa: CASSERQGYEQYF
CDR3nt: TGTGCCAGCAGCGAGAGACAGGGTTACGAGCAGTACTTC

j_gene: TRBJ2-2
d_gene: TRBD2
v_gene: TRBV5-6
abundance: few
CDR3aa: CASSLRLATGELFF
CDR3nt: TGTGCCAGCAGCCTGCGACTAGCAACCGGGGAGCTGTTTTTT

j_gene: TRBJ1-2
d_gene: .
v_gene: TRBV5-1
abundance: .
CDR3aa: CASSWTGITYGYTF
CDR3nt: TGCGCCAGCAGCTGGACCGGGATAACTTATGGCTACACCTTC

j_gene: TRBJ2-2
d_gene: .
v_gene: TRBV5-1
abundance: .
CDR3aa: CASSLLGPDTGELFF
CDR3nt: TGCGCCAGCAGCTTGTTAGGACCCGACACCGGGGAGCTGTTTTTT

j_gene: TRBJ2-6
d_gene: .
v_gene: TRBV12-3/TRBV12-4
abundance: .
CDR3aa: CASSFGASGANVLTF
CDR3nt: TGTGCCAGCAGTTTTGGGGCCTCTGGGGCCAACGTCCTGACTTTC

j_gene: TRBJ1-1
d_gene: .
v_gene: TRBV20-1
abundance: .
CDR3aa: CSAARGADTEAFF
CDR3nt: TGCAGTGCTGCCCGGGGGGCGGACACTGAAGCTTTCTTT

j_gene: TRBJ1-5
d_gene: .
v_gene: TRBV19
abundance: .
CDR3aa: CASSMGNRNQPQHF
CDR3nt: TGTGCCAGTAGTATGGGCAACCGCAATCAGCCCCAGCATTTT

j_gene: TRBJ2-5
d_gene: .
v_gene: TRBV20-1
abundance: few
CDR3aa: CSARAGTDSGETQYF
CDR3nt: TGCAGTGCTAGGGCGGGGACCGACAGCGGGGAGACCCAGTACTTC

j_gene: TRBJ2-1
d_gene: TRBD2
v_gene: TRBV5-1
abundance: .
CDR3aa: CASTVWGGNNEQFF
CDR3nt: TGCGCCAGCACAGTGTGGGGGGGAAACAATGAGCAGTTCTTC

j_gene: TRBJ1-5
d_gene: .
v_gene: TRBV5-1
abundance: many
CDR3aa: CASSPEGGGGNQPQHF
CDR3nt: TGCGCCAGCAGCCCGGAGGGGGGAGGAGGCAATCAGCCCCAGCATTTT

j_gene: TRBJ1-4
d_gene: TRBD1
v_gene: TRBV2
abundance: .
CDR3aa: CASSGQGWNEKLFF
CDR3nt: TGTGCCAGCAGTGGACAGGGTTGGAATGAAAAACTGTTTTTT

j_gene: TRBJ2-3
d_gene: .
v_gene: TRBV24-1
abundance: .
CDR3aa: CATSLGRQNPADTQYF
CDR3nt: TGTGCCACCAGTTTGGGACGCCAAAACCCCGCAGATACGCAGTATTTT

j_gene: TRBJ1-1
d_gene: .
v_gene: TRBV2
abundance: .
CDR3aa: CASGTFNTEAFF
CDR3nt: TGTGCCAGCGGAACCTTTAACACTGAAGCTTTCTTT

j_gene: TRBJ1-1
d_gene: .
v_gene: TRBV3-1
abundance: .
CDR3aa: CASSPRGGTNTEAFF
CDR3nt: TGTGCCAGCAGCCCGAGGGGAGGGACCAACACTGAAGCTTTCTTT

j_gene: TRBJ1-1
d_gene: .
v_gene: TRBV29-1
abundance: .
CDR3aa: CSVEDREWRTEAFF
CDR3nt: TGCAGCGTTGAAGACAGGGAATGGCGCACTGAAGCTTTCTTT